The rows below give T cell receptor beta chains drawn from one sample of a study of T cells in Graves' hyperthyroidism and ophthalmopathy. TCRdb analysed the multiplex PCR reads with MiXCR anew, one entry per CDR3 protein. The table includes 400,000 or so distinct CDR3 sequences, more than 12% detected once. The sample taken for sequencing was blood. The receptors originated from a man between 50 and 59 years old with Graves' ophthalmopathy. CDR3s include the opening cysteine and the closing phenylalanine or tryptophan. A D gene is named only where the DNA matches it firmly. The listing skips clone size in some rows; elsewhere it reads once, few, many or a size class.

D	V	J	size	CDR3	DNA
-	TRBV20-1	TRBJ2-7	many	CSARPTRGSYEQYF	TGCAGTGCTAGGCCGACTAGGGGATCCTACGAGCAGTACTTC
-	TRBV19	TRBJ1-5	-	CASSTGVSQPQHF	TGTGCCAGTAGTACAGGGGTGAGTCAGCCCCAGCATTTT
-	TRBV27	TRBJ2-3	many	CASSFAALTDTQYF	TGTGCCAGCAGTTTTGCAGCGCTAACAGATACGCAGTATTTT
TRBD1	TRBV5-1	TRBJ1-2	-	CASSPDRGSVGYTF	TGCGCCAGCAGCCCCGACAGGGGCTCGGTTGGCTACACCTTC
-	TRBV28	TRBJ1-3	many	CASSLLVGLAGNTIYF	TGTGCCAGCAGTTTACTAGTGGGCCTGGCTGGAAACACCATATATTTT
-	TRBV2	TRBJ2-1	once	CASSEEAGEQFF	TGTGCCAGCAGTGAAGAGGCGGGGGAGCAGTTCTTC
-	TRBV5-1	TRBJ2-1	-	CASSLAGFGVNEQFF	TGCGCCAGCAGCTTGGCCGGTTTCGGGGTGAATGAGCAGTTCTTC
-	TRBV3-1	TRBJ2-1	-	CASSQDHKIYNEQFF	TGTGCCAGCAGCCAAGATCACAAGATCTACAATGAGCAGTTCTTC
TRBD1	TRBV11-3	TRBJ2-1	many	CASSLGQGIDEQFF	TGTGCCAGCAGCTTAGGACAGGGGATCGATGAGCAGTTCTTC
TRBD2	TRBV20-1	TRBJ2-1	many	CSGVTSGLNNEQFF	TGCAGTGGGGTGACTAGCGGGCTGAACAATGAGCAGTTCTTC
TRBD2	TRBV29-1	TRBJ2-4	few	CSVEEAGRNIQYF	TGCAGCGTTGAAGAAGCGGGGCGGAACATTCAGTACTTC
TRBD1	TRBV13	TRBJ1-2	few	CASYSTGLGYGYTF	TGTGCCAGCTACTCGACAGGGCTCGGCTATGGCTACACCTTC
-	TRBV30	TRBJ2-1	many	CAWSGPLKTSEQFF	TGTGCCTGGAGCGGCCCTCTAAAGACATCGGAGCAGTTCTTC
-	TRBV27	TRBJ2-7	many	CASSYGAPYEQYF	TGTGCCAGCAGTTACGGAGCCCCCTACGAGCAGTACTTC
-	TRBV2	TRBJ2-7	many	CASSFSEYEQYF	TGTGCCAGCAGTTTTAGCGAGTACGAGCAGTACTTC
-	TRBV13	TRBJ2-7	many	CASSPEGRGATYEQYF	TGTGCCAGCAGCCCCGAAGGGAGAGGAGCGACCTACGAGCAGTACTTC
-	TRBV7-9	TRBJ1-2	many	CASSPGGTPNYGYTF	TGTGCCAGCAGCCCGGGAGGGACCCCTAACTATGGCTACACCTTC
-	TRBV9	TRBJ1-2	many	CASSETQDYYGYTF	TGTGCCAGCAGTGAAACACAGGACTACTATGGCTACACCTTC
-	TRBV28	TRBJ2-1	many	CASSPMGEQFF	TGTGCCAGCAGCCCAATGGGTGAGCAGTTCTTC
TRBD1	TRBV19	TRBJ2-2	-	CASAVRQGTGELFF	TGTGCCAGTGCCGTCAGACAGGGCACCGGGGAGCTGTTTTTT
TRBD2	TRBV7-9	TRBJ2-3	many	CASSAGLAGVDTQYF	TGTGCCAGCAGCGCAGGACTAGCGGGAGTGGATACGCAGTATTTT
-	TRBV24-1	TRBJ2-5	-	CATSGPTGGETQYF	TGTGCCACCAGCGGACCCACCGGCGGAGAGACCCAGTACTTC
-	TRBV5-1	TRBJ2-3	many	CASSLDWGTDTQYF	TGCGCCAGCAGCTTGGACTGGGGCACAGATACGCAGTATTTT
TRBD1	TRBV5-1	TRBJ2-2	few	CASSPTGTGSGELFF	TGCGCCAGCAGCCCTACCGGGACAGGGAGCGGGGAGCTGTTTTTT
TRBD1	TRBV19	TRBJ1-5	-	CASSHDRGPLYSNQPQHF	TGTGCCAGTAGTCATGACAGGGGTCCCCTTTATAGCAATCAGCCCCAGCATTTT
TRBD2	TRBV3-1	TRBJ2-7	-	CASSQASGGSYYEQYF	TGTGCCAGCAGCCAAGCTAGCGGGGGTAGCTACTACGAGCAGTACTTC
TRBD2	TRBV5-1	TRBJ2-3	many	CASSPRTSDTDTQYF	TGCGCCAGCAGCCCTAGGACTAGCGACACAGATACGCAGTATTTT
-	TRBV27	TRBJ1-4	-	CASRPGNNEKLFF	TGTGCCAGCAGGCCCGGCAATAATGAAAAACTGTTTTTT
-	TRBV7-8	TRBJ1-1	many	CASSLTGGTEAFF	TGTGCCAGCAGCCTTACCGGGGGAACTGAAGCTTTCTTT
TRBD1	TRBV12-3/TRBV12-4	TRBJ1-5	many	CASSARQGINQPQHF	TGTGCCAGCAGTGCCCGACAGGGAATCAATCAGCCCCAGCATTTT
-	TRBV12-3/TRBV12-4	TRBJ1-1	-	CASSLGFNTEAFF	TGTGCCAGCAGTTTGGGATTTAACACTGAAGCTTTCTTT
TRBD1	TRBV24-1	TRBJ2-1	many	CATSDHRDRNNEQFF	TGTGCCACCAGTGATCACCGGGACAGGAACAATGAGCAGTTCTTC
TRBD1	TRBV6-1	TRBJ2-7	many	CASRPGQGSHEQYF	TGTGCCAGCAGACCGGGACAGGGGAGCCACGAGCAGTACTTC